This entry concerns a single T cell receptor (beta chain). These data originate in a study of blood T cell repertoires in COVID-19. Overall study context: Acute and convalescent COVID-19 specimens originated in the United States, Italy and Spain. Sources were T cells, B-cell-depleted T cells, or PBMCs; the material itself was cDNA or gDNA.

Germline V gene sequence: CDR1 SGHDT, CDR2 YYEEEE. This CDR3 has 16 amino acids. V was cut by 2 bases and J by 5 bases, with 20 bases left in between. As originally analysed: Cell counts per sample came from amplifying reference gene primers. Some clones are missing from TCRdb's copy, which holds only in-frame ones; the method was immunoSEQ multiplex PCR. V and J calls and clone size are as listed in that table; D and trimming were resolved from the DNA. This table holds approximately 90,000 clones, 72% found once. The chain carries TRBV5-6 and TRBJ2-7; weak D call: TRBD1 (6 bases). The TCR sequence derives from a woman of 80 years or more with acute or convalescent COVID-19. The sequencing sample was made of peripheral blood. CDR3 coding DNA: TGTGCCAGCAGCTTTTGGGACACGGGCCCGAACGACGAGCAGTACTTC. It yields the protein CASSFWDTGPNDEQYF.